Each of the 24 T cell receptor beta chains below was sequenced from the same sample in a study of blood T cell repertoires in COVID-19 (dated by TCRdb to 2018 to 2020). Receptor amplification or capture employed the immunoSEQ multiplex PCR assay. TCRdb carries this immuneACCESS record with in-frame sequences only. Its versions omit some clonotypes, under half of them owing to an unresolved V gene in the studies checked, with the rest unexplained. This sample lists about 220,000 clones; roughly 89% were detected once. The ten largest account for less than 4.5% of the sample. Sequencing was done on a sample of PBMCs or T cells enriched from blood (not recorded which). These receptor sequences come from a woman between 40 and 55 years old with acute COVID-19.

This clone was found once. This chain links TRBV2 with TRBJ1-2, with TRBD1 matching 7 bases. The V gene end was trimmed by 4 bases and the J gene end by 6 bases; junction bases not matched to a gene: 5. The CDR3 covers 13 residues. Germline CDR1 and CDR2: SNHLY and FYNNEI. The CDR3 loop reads CASSGGTANGYTF. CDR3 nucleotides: TGTGCCAGCAGTGGGGGGACAGCAAATGGCTACACCTTC.

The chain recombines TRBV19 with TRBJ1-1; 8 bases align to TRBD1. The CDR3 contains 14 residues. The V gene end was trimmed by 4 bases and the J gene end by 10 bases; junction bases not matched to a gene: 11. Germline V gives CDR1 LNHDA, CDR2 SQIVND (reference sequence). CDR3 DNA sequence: TGTGCCAGTAGTACCAGGACAGGGTACTTCGGAGCTTTCTTT. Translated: CASSTRTGYFGAFF.

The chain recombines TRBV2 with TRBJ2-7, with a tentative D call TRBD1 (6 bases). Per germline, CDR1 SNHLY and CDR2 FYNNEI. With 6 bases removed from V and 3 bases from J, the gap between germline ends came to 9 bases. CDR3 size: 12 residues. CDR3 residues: CASRGHNYEQYF. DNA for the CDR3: TGTGCCAGCAGGGGACACAACTACGAGCAGTACTTC.

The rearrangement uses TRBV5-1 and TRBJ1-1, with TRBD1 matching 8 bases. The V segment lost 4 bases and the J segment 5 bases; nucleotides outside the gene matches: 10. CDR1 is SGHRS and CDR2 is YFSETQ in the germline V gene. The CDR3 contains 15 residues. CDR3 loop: CASSVSGQGKTEAFF. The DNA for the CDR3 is TGCGCCAGCAGCGTGAGCGGACAGGGCAAAACTGAAGCTTTCTTT.

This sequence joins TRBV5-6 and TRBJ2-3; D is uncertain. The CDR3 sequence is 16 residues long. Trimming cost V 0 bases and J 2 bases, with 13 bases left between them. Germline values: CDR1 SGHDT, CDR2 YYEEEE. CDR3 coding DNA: TGTGCCAGCAGCTTGGCTTCACGGAGTCTCACAGATACGCAGTATTTT. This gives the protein CASSLASRSLTDTQYF. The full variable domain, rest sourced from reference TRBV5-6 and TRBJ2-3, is DAGVTQSPTHLIKTRGQQVTLRCSPKSGHDTVSWYQQALGQGPQFIFQYYEEEERQRGNFPDRFSGHQFPNYSSELNVNALLLGDSALYLCASSLASRSLTDTQYFGPGTRLTVL.

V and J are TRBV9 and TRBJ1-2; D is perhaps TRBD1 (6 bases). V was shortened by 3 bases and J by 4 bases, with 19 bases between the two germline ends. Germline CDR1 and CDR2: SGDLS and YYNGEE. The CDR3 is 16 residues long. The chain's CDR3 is CASSGRRGGELYGYTF. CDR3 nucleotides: TGTGCCAGCAGCGGGCGTAGGGGGGGAGAACTCTATGGCTACACCTTC.

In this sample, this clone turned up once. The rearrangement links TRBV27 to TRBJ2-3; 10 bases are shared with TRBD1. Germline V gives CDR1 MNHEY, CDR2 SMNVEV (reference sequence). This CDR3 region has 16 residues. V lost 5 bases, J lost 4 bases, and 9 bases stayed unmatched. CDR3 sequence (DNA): TGTGCCAGCAGTCCAATCCCCGGGACAGGGGCAGATACGCAGTATTTT. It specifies CASSPIPGTGADTQYF.

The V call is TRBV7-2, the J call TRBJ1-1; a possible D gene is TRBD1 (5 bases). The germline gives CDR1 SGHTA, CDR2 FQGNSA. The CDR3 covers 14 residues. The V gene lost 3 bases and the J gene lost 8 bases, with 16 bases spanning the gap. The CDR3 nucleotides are TGTGCCAGCAGCTTGGTTCCTTACCCAGGGGAAGCTTTCTTT. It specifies CASSLVPYPGEAFF.

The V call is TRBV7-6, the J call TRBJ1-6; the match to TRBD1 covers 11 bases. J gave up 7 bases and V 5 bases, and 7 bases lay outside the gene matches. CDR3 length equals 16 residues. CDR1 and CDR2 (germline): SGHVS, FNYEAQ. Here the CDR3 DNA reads TGTGCCAGCAGCGCAAGGGGACAGGGGGTAAATTCACCCCTCCACTTT. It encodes CASSARGQGVNSPLHF.

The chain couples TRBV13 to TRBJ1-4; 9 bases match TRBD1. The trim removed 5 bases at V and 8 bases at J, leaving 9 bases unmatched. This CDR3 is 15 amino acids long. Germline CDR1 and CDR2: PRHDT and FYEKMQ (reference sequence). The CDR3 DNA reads TGTGCCAGCAGCGAAACAGGGGGCGCGGGAGAAAAACTGTTTTTT. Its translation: CASSETGGAGEKLFF.

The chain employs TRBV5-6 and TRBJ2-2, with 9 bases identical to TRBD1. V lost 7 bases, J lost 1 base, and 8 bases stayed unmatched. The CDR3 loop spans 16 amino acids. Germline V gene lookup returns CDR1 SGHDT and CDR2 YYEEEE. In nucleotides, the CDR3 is TGTGCCAGCGGACAAAAGGGACAGGGGAACACCGGGGAGCTGTTTTTT. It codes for CASGQKGQGNTGELFF. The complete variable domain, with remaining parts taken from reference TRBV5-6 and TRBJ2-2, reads DAGVTQSPTHLIKTRGQQVTLRCSPKSGHDTVSWYQQALGQGPQFIFQYYEEEERQRGNFPDRFSGHQFPNYSSELNVNALLLGDSALYLCASGQKGQGNTGELFFGEGSRLTVL.

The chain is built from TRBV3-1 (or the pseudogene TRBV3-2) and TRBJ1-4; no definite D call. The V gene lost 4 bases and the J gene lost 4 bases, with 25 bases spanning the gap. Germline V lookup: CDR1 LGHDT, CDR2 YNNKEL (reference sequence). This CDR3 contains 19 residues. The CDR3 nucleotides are TGTGCCAGCAGCCCCCTCGGGTTCTCGGGGAAATTTAGTAATGAAAAACTGTTTTTT. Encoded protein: CASSPLGFSGKFSNEKLFF.

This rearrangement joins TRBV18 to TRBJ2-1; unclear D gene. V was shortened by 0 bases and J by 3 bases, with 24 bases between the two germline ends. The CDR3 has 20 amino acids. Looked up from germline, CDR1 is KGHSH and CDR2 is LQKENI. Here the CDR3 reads CASSPPWSPRRRLFYNEQFF. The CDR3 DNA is TGTGCCAGCTCACCACCGTGGAGCCCACGGCGGAGATTATTCTACAATGAGCAGTTCTTC.

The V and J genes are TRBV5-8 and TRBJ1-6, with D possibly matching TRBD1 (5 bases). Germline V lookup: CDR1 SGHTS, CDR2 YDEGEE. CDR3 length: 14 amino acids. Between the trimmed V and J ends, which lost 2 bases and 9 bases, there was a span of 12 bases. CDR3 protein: CASSFGGFISPLHF. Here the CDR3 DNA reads TGTGCCAGCAGCTTTGGGGGGTTTATTTCACCCCTCCACTTT.

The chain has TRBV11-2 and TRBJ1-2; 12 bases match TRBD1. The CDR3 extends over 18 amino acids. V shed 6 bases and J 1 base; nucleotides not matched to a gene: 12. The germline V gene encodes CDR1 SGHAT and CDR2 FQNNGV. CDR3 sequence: CASRRPGQGARGNYGYTF. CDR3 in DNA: TGTGCCAGCAGGCGGCCGGGACAGGGGGCCAGGGGTAACTATGGCTACACCTTC.

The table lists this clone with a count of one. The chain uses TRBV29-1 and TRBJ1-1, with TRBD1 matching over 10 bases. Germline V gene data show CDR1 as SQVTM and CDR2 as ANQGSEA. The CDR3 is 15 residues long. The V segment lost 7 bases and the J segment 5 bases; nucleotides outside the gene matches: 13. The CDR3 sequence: CSARTGGGMGTEAFF. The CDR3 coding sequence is TGCAGCGCCCGGACAGGGGGGGGGATGGGGACTGAAGCTTTCTTT.

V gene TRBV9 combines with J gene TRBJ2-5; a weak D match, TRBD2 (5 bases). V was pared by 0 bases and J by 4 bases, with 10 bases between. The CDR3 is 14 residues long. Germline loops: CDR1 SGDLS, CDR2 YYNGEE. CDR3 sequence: CASSVGPDSETQYF. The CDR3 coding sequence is TGTGCCAGCAGCGTAGGTCCGGACTCAGAGACCCAGTACTTC. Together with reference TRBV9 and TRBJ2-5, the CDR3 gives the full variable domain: DSGVTQTPKHLITATGQRVTLRCSPRSGDLSVYWYQQSLDQGLQFLIQYYNGEERAKGNILERFSAQQFPDLHSELNLSSLELGDSALYFCASSVGPDSETQYFGPGTRLLVL.

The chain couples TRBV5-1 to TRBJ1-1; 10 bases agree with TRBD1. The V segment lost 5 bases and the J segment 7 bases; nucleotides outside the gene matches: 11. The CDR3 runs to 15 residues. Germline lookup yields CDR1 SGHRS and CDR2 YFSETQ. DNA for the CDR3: TGCGCCAGCAGAATGACAGGGGGCGCGTATAATGAAGCTTTCTTT. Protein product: CASRMTGGAYNEAFF. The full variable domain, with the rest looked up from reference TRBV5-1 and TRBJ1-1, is KAGVTQTPRYLIKTRGQQVTLSCSPISGHRSVSWYQQTPGQGLQFLFEYFSETQRNKGNFPGRFSGRQFSNSRSEMNVSTLELGDSALYLCASRMTGGAYNEAFFGQGTRLTVV.

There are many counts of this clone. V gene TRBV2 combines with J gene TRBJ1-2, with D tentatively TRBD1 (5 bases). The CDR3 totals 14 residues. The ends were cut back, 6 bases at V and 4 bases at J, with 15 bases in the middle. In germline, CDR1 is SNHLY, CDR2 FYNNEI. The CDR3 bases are TGTGCCAGCAGACGACAGCCAGCACCCTATGGCTACACCTTC. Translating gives CASRRQPAPYGYTF.

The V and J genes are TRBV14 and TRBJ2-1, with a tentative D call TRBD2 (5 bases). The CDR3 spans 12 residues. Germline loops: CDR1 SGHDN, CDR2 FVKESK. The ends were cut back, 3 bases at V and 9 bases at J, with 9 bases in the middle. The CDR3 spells CASSQLRGEQFF. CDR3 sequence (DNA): TGTGCCAGCAGCCAGTTACGGGGTGAGCAGTTCTTC.

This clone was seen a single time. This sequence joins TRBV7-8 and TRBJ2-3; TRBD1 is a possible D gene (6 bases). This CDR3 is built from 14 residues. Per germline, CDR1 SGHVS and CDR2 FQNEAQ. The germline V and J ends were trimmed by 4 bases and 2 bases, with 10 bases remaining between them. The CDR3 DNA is TGTGCCAGCAGCTCAAGACAGGTCACAGATACGCAGTATTTT. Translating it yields CASSSRQVTDTQYF.

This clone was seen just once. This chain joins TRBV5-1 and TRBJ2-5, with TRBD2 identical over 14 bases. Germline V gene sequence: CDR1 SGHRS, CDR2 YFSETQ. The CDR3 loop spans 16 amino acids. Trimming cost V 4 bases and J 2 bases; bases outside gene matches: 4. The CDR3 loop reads CASSPGLAGGQETQYF. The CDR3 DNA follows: TGCGCCAGCAGCCCCGGACTAGCGGGGGGTCAAGAGACCCAGTACTTC. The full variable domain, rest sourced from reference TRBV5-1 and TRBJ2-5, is KAGVTQTPRYLIKTRGQQVTLSCSPISGHRSVSWYQQTPGQGLQFLFEYFSETQRNKGNFPGRFSGRQFSNSRSEMNVSTLELGDSALYLCASSPGLAGGQETQYFGPGTRLLVL.

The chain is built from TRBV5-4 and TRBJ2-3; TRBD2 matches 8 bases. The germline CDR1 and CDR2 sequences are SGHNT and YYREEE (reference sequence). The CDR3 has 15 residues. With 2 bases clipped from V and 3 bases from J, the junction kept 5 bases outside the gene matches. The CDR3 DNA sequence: TGTGCCAGCAGCTTACCGGGACTAGGGACAGATACGCAGTATTTT. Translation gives CASSLPGLGTDTQYF.

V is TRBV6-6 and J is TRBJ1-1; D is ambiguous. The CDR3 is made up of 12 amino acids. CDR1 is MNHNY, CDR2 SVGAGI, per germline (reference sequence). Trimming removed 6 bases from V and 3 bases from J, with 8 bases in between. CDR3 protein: CASRSVDTEAFF. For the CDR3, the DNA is TGTGCCAGCAGGAGTGTTGACACTGAAGCTTTCTTT.